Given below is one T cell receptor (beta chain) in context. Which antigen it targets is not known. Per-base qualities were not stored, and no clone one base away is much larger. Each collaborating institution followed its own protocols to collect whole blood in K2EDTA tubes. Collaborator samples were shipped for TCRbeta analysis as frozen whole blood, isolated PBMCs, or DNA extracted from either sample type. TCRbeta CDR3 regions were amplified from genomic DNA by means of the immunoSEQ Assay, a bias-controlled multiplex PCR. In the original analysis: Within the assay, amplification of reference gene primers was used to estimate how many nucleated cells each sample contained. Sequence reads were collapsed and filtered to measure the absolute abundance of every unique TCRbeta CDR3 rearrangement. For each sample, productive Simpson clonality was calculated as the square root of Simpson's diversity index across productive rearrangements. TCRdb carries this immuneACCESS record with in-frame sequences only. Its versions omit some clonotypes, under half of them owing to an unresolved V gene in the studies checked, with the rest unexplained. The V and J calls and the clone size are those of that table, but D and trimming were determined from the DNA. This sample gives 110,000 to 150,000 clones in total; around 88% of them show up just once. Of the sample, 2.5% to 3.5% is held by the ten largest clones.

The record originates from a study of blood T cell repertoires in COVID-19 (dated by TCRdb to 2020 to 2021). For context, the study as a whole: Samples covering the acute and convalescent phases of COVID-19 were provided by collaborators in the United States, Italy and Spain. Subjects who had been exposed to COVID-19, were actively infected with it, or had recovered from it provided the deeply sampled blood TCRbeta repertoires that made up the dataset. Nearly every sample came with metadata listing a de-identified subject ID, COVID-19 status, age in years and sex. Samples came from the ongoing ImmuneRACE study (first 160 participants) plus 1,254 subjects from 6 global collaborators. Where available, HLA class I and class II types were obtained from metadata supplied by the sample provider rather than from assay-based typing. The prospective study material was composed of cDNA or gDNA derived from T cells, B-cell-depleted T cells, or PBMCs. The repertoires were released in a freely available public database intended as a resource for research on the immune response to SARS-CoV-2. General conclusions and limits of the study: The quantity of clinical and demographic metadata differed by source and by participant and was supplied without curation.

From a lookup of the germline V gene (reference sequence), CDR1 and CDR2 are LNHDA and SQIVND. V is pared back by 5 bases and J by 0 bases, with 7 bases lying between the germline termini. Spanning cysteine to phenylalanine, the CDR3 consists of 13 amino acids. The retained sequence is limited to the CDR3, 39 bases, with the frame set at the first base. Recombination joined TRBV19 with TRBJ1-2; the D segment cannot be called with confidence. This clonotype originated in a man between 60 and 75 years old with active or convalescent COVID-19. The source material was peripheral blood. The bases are TGTGCCAGTAGTCCATTAGCTAACTATGGCTACACCTTC. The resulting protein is CASSPLANYGYTF.